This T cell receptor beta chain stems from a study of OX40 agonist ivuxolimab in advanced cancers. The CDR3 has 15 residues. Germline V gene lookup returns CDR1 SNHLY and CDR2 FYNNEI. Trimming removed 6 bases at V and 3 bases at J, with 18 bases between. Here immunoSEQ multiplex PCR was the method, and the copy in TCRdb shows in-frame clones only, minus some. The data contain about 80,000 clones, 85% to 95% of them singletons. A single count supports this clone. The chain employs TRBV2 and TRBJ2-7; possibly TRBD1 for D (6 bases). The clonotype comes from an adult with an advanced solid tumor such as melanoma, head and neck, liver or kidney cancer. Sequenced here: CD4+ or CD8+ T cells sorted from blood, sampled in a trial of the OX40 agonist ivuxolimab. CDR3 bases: TGTGCCAGCAGGCCAGGGGCCAATAGGGACTACGAGCAGTACTTC. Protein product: CASRPGANRDYEQYF.